This is a list of T cell receptor beta chains from one sample in a study of shared clonotypes between healthy human individuals. Some clones are missing from TCRdb's copy, which holds only in-frame ones; the method was immunoSEQ multiplex PCR. The sample lists around 600,000 clones, nearly 98% occurring once. The sequencing input was naive CD8+ T cells sorted from blood. The receptor set was obtained from a man aged 25-40 years in good health. Both conserved end residues are part of each CDR3. A D gene is named only where the DNA matches it firmly. Size tells how often a clone was seen (once, few, many) or the class of an expanded clone, and some rows leave it out.

CASSQRQSYEKLFF,TGTGCCAGCAGCCAGAGGCAGTCCTATGAAAAACTGTTTTTT,TRBV4-2,TRBJ1-4,.,.
CASSYRAEYGYTF,TGTGCCAGCAGTTACAGGGCCGAGTATGGCTACACCTTC,TRBV6-5,TRBJ1-2,.,.
CSVEETGDLYGYTF,TGCAGCGTTGAAGAGACAGGGGACCTCTATGGCTACACCTTC,TRBV29-1,TRBJ1-2,TRBD1,.
CSVLGGNFTDTQYF,TGCAGCGTTCTCGGGGGGAACTTCACAGATACGCAGTATTTT,TRBV29-1,TRBJ2-3,TRBD2,once
CASSLGTGGEWGEQFF,TGTGCCAGCAGTCTCGGGACAGGGGGTGAATGGGGTGAGCAGTTCTTC,TRBV2,TRBJ2-1,TRBD1,.
CASSNRDRGLSAKNIQYF,TGTGCCAGCAGCAACCGGGACAGGGGGTTATCAGCCAAAAACATTCAGTACTTC,TRBV21-1,TRBJ2-4,.,.
CASSRITGAGEKLFF,TGTGCCAGCAGCCGAATAACAGGGGCGGGAGAAAAACTGTTTTTT,TRBV7-9,TRBJ1-4,TRBD1,.
CASSLTGFSNQPQHF,TGTGCCAGCAGTTTGACGGGGTTTAGCAATCAGCCCCAGCATTTT,TRBV27,TRBJ1-5,.,.
CASSYTALAGTYEQYF,TGTGCCAGCAGTTACACCGCACTAGCGGGGACCTACGAGCAGTACTTC,TRBV6-5,TRBJ2-7,TRBD2,once
CSGLADTEAFF,TGCAGCGGGCTCGCTGACACTGAAGCTTTCTTT,TRBV29-1,TRBJ1-1,.,.
CASSPLHGRLTDTQYF,TGCGCCAGCAGCCCCCTCCACGGGAGACTGACAGATACGCAGTATTTT,TRBV4-1,TRBJ2-3,.,.